This TCR beta chain came from a study of cytomegalovirus exposure and HLA in healthy donors. Whole-study results and caveats: In a later analysis, TCR beta V- and J-gene trimming was associated with a missense DCLRE1C variant.

Of note for this clone: As yet, its antigen is unknown.

The study ran its PCR with 60 Vbeta and 13 Jbeta primers. Profiling relied on immunoSEQ multiplex PCR, and the TCRdb table lists in-frame clones only, not all of them. Of approximately 180,000 clones in the sample, roughly 80% were seen once. After removal of 5 bases from V and 4 bases from J, the junction contained 10 bases not matched to a gene. Per germline, CDR1 SEHNR and CDR2 FQNEAQ (reference sequence). This CDR3 is built from 16 residues. Sample: PBMCs. This clonotype was sampled from a woman aged 18-35 years in good health and CMV-seronegative. The chain has TRBV7-9 and TRBJ1-1; 10 nucleotides align to TRBD1. CDR3 in amino acids: CASSIWTGGPGTEAFF. CDR3 DNA: TGTGCCAGCAGCATATGGACAGGGGGGCCCGGCACTGAAGCTTTCTTT. The whole variable domain, filled in from reference TRBV7-9 and TRBJ1-1, reads DTGVSQNPRHKITKRGQNVTFRCDPISEHNRLYWYRQTLGQGPEFLTYFQNEAQLEKSRLLSDRFSAERPKGSFSTLEIQRTEQGDSAMYLCASSIWTGGPGTEAFFGQGTRLTVV.